A selection of T cell receptor beta chains follows, all from one sample in a study of OX40 agonist ivuxolimab in advanced cancers. TCRdb keeps only in-frame clones here, not all; method: immunoSEQ multiplex PCR. The sample records around 94,000 clones, 70% to 85% being singletons. The sequencing used CD4+ or CD8+ T cells sorted from blood, collected in a trial of the OX40 agonist ivuxolimab. These receptors were collected from an adult with an advanced solid tumor such as melanoma, head and neck, liver or kidney cancer. Each CDR3 is given with its conserved first and last residue.

CASSQRSSGNTIYF | TRBJ1-3 | TRBV4-1
CASGPISGRHTGELFF | TRBJ2-2 | TRBV27
CASSREGGLMNTEAFF | TRBJ1-1 | TRBV7-2
CASSIDPYEQYF | TRBJ2-7 | TRBV19
CASSLPPGPTDTQYF | TRBJ2-3 | TRBV28
CPGPGLNSPLHF | TRBJ1-6 | TRBV21-1
CASSDQGAQPQHF | TRBJ1-5 | TRBV25-1
CASSQERGDEQYF | TRBJ2-7 | TRBV7-2
CASSRTALSGNTIYF | TRBJ1-3 | TRBV5-4
CASSPRGPGVSNTEAFF | TRBJ1-1 | TRBV28
CAISELDVGRAYEQYF | TRBJ2-7 | TRBV10-3
CATSRDYNTEAFF | TRBJ1-1 | TRBV15
CASRTGGGRRDYNEQFF | TRBJ2-1 | TRBV19
CASSLRPRDDTGELFF | TRBJ2-2 | TRBV5-1
CASSLRQVVNNEQFF | TRBJ2-1 | TRBV7-2
CASSLQGFTGELFF | TRBJ2-2 | TRBV28
CAGRDGISGNTIYF | TRBJ1-3 | TRBV30
CASSLEGLVTSYGYTF | TRBJ1-2 | TRBV7-8
CASSVLGLKTYEQYF | TRBJ2-7 | TRBV5-6
CASSFVTGTEAFF | TRBJ1-1 | TRBV6-5
CASSQFPGELFF | TRBJ2-2 | TRBV4-1
CATEYTEAFF | TRBJ1-1 | TRBV6-1
CASSLMQSPQGDTQYF | TRBJ2-3 | TRBV11-2
CASSSRQGGMYEQFF | TRBJ2-1 | TRBV27
CASRWPIGTGELFF | TRBJ2-2 | TRBV7-9
CAISGAERNQPQHF | TRBJ1-5 | TRBV10-3
CASSLDRLAGVGGELFF | TRBJ2-2 | TRBV11-2
CASSQAGRFSNQPQHF | TRBJ1-5 | TRBV4-1
CASSQTAQNTGELFF | TRBJ2-2 | TRBV5-4
CASSERLAGTDTQYF | TRBJ2-3 | TRBV2
CASSLEGLAEAYNEQFF | TRBJ2-1 | TRBV7-8
CASSTTVLQSDTQYF | TRBJ2-3 | TRBV7-2
CASSRTRDGQGSGNTIYF | TRBJ1-3 | TRBV18
CASRPGGSYNEQFF | TRBJ2-1 | TRBV19
CASSPLAGALYEQYF | TRBJ2-7 | TRBV11-3
CASSLVTGGSIQYF | TRBJ2-4 | TRBV7-2
CASSLVPAGRQETQYF | TRBJ2-5 | TRBV27
CASSLRSSNQPQHF | TRBJ1-5 | TRBV28
CASIPGTVSRGPQYF | TRBJ2-3 | TRBV2
CASSASGTLNEKLFF | TRBJ1-4 | TRBV9